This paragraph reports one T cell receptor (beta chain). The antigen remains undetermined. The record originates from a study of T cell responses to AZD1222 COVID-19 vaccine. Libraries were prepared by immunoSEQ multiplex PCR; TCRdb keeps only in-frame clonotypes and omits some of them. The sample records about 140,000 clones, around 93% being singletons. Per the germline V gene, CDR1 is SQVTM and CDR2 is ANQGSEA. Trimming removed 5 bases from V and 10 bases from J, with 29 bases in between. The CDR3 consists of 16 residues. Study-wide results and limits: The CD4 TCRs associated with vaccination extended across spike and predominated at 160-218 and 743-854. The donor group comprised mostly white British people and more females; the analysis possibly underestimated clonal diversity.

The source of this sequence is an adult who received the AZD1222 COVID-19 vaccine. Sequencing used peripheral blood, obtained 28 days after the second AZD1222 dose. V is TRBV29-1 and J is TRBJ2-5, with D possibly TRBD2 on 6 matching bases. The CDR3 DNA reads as TGCAGCGTTCATCCCCCGGGGGACCACGTAACGGGGATCCAGTACTTC. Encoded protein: CSVHPPGDHVTGIQYF.